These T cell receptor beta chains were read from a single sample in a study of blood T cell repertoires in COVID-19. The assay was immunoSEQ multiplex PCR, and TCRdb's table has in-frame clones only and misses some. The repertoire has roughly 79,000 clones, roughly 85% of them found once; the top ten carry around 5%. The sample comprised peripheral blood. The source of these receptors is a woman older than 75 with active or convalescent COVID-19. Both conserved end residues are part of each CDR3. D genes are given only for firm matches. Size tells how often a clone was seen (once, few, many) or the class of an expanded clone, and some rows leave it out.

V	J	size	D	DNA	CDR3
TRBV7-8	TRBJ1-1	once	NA	TGTGCCAGCAGCCTTAGTAGTGGGGGGTGGACTGAAGCTTTCTTT	CASSLSSGGWTEAFF
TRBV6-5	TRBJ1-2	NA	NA	TGTGCCAGCAGTTACTCGACGGGGGTAAATGGCTACACCTTC	CASSYSTGVNGYTF
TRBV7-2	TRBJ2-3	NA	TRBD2	TGTGCCAGCAACCTAGCGGGAGCGGCAGATACGCAGTATTTT	CASNLAGAADTQYF
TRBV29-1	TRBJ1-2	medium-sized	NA	TGCAGCGTTGTCGACAGGTTCTATGGCTACACCTTC	CSVVDRFYGYTF
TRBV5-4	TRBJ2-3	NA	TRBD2	TGTGCCAGCAGCCTAGGGACTAGCGGAAGCACAGATACGCAGTATTTT	CASSLGTSGSTDTQYF
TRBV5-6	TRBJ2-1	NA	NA	TGTGCCAGCAGCTTGGCGGCAGGCCGCTCCTACAATGAGCAGTTCTTC	CASSLAAGRSYNEQFF
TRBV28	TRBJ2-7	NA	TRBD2	TGTGCCAGCAATGAGGGAGGGGCTTACGAGCAGTACTTC	CASNEGGAYEQYF
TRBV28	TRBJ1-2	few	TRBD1	TGTGCCAGCAGCCTAACTACGACAGGGAAGGGCTACACCTTC	CASSLTTTGKGYTF
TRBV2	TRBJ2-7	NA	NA	TGTGCCAGCAGTGATCACTACTACGAGCAGTACTTC	CASSDHYYEQYF
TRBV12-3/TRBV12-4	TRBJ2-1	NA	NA	TGTGCCAGCAGCGGACAGTTATACAATGAGCAGTTCTTC	CASSGQLYNEQFF
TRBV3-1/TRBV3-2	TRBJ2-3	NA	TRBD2	TGTGCCAGCACTCCGCGACTAGCGGATACAGATACGCAGTATTTT	CASTPRLADTDTQYF
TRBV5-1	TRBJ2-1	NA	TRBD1	TGCGCCAGCAGCTTGGGTCCGGGACAGGGTTACAATGAGCAGTTCTTC	CASSLGPGQGYNEQFF
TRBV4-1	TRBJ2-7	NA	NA	TGCGCCAGCAGCCAAGATATAGGGGCCTACGAGCAGTACTTC	CASSQDIGAYEQYF
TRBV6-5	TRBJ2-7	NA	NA	TGTGCCAGCAGCTTCAGGGCCTCCTACGAGCAGTACTTC	CASSFRASYEQYF
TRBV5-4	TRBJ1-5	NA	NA	TGTGCCAGCAGCTTGAACACGGGGCAGCCCCAGCATTTT	CASSLNTGQPQHF
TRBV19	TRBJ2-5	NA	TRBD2	TGTGCCAGTAGTATCCTAGCGGGCTCCCCAAGAGAGACCCAGTACTTC	CASSILAGSPRETQYF
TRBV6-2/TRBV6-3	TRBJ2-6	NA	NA	TGTGCCAGCAGTATACAGGTTTCCTCTGGGGCCAACGTCCTGACTTTC	CASSIQVSSGANVLTF
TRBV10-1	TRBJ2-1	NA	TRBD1	TGCGCCAGCAGTGAGTCGGGGACAGGGGACTACAATGAGCAGTTCTTC	CASSESGTGDYNEQFF
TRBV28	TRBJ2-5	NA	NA	TGTGCCAGCAGTTTACGAGGACAGGCGGGGAAGACCCAGTACTTC	CASSLRGQAGKTQYF
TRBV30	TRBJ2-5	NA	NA	TGTGCCTGGAGTCCTTGGATAGGGACTTGGAAGTACTTC	CAWSPWIGTWKYF
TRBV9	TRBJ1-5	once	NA	TGTGCCAGCAGCGTAGGAGGGGGTTTTCAGCCCCAGCATTTT	CASSVGGGFQPQHF
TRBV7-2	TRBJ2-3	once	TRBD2	TGTGCCAGCAGCTCCTGGACTAGCGGGGGGGCCTCAGATACGCAGTATTTT	CASSSWTSGGASDTQYF
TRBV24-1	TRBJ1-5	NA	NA	TGTGCCACCAGTGATCCCCGTGAGGGCGGCAATCAGCCCCAGCATTTT	CATSDPREGGNQPQHF
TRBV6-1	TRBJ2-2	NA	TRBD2	TGTGCCAGCAGTGGATCAGGGAGGGCGAACACCGGGGAGCTGTTTTTT	CASSGSGRANTGELFF
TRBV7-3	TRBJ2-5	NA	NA	TGTGCCAGCAGTTCAGGGGCGAGGGAGACCCAGTACTTC	CASSSGARETQYF
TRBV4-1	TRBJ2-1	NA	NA	TGCGCCAGCAGCCAAGATATCCGGAGCTCCTACAATGAGCAGTTCTTC	CASSQDIRSSYNEQFF
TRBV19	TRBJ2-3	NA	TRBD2	TGTGCCAGTAGTAAGACTAGCGGGGGTAAAACAGATACGCAGTATTTT	CASSKTSGGKTDTQYF
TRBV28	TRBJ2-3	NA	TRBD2	TGTGCCAGCAGAAGACTAGCGGGCTCTACAGATACGCAGTATTTT	CASRRLAGSTDTQYF
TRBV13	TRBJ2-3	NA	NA	TGTGCCAGCAGCCTTCGGGATACGCAGTATTTT	CASSLRDTQYF